Included here is one T cell receptor (beta chain) sequence, with context. Its target is not known. These data are taken from a study of CD8+ T cells in alopecia areata. For the study at large: At a dose of 5 to 10 mg twice daily, oral tofacitinib was given to treated patients.

Germline CDR1 MNHNY, CDR2 SVGAGI (reference sequence). This CDR3 contains 12 residues. V lost 2 bases and J 10 bases, leaving 9 bases between the germline ends. As part of sample collection, lesional scalp punch biopsies and peripheral blood were taken from alopecia areata patients. RNA extraction was followed by reverse transcription into cDNA, which acted as the sequencing template. This table comes from immunoSEQ multiplex PCR, and its TCRdb copy is limited to in-frame clones, with some not included. The table records approximately 89,000 clones, about 40% of them present only once. Study-wide results and caveats: In lesional scalp, particularly from alopecia totalis/universalis, clonality was higher than in normal scalp.

This chain joins TRBV6-6 and TRBJ2-1; unclear D gene. Input material: CD4+ T cells sorted from blood. This TCR derives from a human donor with alopecia areata. The CDR3 sequence: CASSYVLGEQFF. In DNA, the CDR3 is TGTGCCAGCAGTTACGTGCTTGGGGAGCAGTTCTTC.